Presented here are 2 T cell receptor beta chains from one specimen sequenced in a study of control samples from healthy donors and cancer patients. Produced via immunoSEQ multiplex PCR; TCRdb's table is partial and in-frame only. Of about 180,000 clones listed, roughly 90% are singletons. Sequencing used blood. Every receptor here comes from a woman aged 45-65 years in good health.

The chain has TRBV27 and TRBJ2-7; D may be TRBD2 (7 bases). CDR1 and CDR2 (germline): MNHEY, SMNVEV (reference sequence). V was pared by 8 bases and J by 6 bases, with 14 bases between. The CDR3 length is 12 residues. The CDR3 region has the DNA TGTGCCAGCTCAAAGGGGGGGACCGAGCAGTACTTC. This sequence encodes CASSKGGTEQYF.

The chain has TRBV3-1 (or the pseudogene TRBV3-2) and TRBJ2-1; 14 bases are shared with TRBD2. The CDR3 is 18 residues long. CDR1 is LGHDT and CDR2 is YNNKEL in the germline V gene (reference sequence). V trimming: 0 bases; J trimming: 3 bases; junction bases outside the gene matches: 4. Here the CDR3 reads CASSQEGTSGSFYNEQFF. In DNA, the CDR3 is TGTGCCAGCAGCCAAGAGGGGACTAGCGGGAGTTTCTACAATGAGCAGTTCTTC.